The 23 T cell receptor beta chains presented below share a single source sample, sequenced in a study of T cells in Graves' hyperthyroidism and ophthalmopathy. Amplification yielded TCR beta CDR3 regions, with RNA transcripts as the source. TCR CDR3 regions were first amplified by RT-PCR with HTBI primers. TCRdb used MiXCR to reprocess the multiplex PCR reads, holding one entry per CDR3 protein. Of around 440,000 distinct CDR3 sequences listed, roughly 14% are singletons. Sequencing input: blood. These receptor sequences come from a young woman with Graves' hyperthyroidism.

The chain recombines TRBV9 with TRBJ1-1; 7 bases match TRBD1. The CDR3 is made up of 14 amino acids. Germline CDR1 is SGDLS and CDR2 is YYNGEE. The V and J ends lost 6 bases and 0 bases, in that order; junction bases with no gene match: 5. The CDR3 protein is CASNPTGVNTEAFF. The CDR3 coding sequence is TGTGCCAGCAACCCAACAGGGGTGAACACTGAAGCTTTCTTT.

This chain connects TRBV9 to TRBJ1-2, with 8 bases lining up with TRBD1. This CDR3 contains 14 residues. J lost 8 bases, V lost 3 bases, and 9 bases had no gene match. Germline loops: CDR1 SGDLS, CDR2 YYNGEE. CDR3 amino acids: CASSAPDRVYGYTF. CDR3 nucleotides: TGTGCCAGCAGCGCTCCGGACAGGGTATACGGCTACACCTTC.

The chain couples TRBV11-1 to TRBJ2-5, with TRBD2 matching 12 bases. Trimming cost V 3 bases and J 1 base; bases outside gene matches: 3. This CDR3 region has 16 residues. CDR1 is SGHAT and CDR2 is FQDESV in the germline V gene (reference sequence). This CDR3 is CASSFQLAGGQETQYF. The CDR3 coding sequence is TGTGCCAGCAGCTTCCAACTAGCGGGGGGCCAAGAGACCCAGTACTTC.

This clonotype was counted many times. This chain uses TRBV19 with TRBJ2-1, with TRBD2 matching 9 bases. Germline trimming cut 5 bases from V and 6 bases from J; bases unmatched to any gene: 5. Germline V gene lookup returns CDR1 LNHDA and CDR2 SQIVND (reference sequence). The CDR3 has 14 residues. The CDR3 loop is CASSLGLAANEQFF. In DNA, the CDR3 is TGTGCCAGTAGTCTGGGACTAGCTGCCAATGAGCAGTTCTTC. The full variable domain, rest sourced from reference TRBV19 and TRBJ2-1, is DGGITQSPKYLFRKEGQNVTLSCEQNLNHDAMYWYRQDPGQGLRLIYYSQIVNDFQKGDIAEGYSVSREKKESFPLTVTSAQKNPTAFYLCASSLGLAANEQFFGPGTRLTVL.

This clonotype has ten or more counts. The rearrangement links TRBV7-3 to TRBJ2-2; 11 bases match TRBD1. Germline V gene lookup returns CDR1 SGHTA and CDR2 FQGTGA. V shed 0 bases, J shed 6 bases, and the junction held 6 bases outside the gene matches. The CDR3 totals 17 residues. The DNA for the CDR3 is TGTGCCAGCAGCTTAACCCGGGACAGGGGGGCCTCCGGGGAGCTGTTTTTT. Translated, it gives CASSLTRDRGASGELFF.

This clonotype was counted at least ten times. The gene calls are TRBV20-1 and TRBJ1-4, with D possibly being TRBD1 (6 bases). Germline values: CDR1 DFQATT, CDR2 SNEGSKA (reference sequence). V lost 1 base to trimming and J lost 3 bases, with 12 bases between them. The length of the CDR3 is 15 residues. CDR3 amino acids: CSARAQGLPNEKLFF. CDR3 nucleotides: TGCAGTGCTAGAGCTCAGGGGCTCCCTAATGAAAAACTGTTTTTT.

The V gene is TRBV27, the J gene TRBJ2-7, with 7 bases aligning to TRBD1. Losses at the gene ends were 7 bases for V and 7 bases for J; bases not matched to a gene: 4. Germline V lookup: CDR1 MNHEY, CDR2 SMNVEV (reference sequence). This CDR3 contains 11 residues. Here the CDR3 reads CASIRQGEQYF. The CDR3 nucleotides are TGTGCCAGCATTAGACAGGGTGAGCAGTACTTC.

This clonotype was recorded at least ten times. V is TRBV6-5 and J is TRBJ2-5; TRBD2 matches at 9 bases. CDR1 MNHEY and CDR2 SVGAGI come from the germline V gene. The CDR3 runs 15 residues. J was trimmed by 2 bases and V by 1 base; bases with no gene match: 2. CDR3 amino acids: CASSYYSGGQETQYF. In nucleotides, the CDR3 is TGTGCCAGCAGTTACTATAGCGGGGGACAAGAGACCCAGTACTTC.

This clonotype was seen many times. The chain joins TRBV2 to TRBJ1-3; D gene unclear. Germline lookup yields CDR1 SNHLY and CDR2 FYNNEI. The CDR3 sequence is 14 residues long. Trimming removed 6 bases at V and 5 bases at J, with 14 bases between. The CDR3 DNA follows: TGTGCCAGCAGGAATGTGGAGACAAGAAACACCATATATTTT. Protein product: CASRNVETRNTIYF.

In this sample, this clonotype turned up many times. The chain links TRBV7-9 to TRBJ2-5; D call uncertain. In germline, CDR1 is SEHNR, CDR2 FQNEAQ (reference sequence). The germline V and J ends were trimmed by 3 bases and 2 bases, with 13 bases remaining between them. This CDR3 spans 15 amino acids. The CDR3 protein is CASSFSVGRQETQYF. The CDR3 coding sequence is TGTGCCAGCAGCTTTTCCGTGGGTCGGCAAGAGACCCAGTACTTC.

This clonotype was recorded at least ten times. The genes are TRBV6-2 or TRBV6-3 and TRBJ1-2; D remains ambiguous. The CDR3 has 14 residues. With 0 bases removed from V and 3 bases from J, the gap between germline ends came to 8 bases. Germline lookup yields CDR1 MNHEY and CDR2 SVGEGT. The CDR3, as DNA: TGTGCCAGCAGTTACTCGATGGGGTACTATGGCTACACCTTC. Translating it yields CASSYSMGYYGYTF.

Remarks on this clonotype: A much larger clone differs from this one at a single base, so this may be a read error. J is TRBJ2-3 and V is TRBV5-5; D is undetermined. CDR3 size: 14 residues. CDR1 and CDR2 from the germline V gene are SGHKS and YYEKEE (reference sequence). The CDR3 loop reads CVSSPTTGTDTQYF. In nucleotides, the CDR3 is TGTGTCAGCAGTCCTACGACGGGCACAGATACGCAGTATTTT.

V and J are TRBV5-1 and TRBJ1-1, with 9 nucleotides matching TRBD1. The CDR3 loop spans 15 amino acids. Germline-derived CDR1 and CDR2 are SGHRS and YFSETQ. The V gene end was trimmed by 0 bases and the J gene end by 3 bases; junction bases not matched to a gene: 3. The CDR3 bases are TGCGCCAGCAGCTTGGTGGGACAGGGCCACACTGAAGCTTTCTTT. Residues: CASSLVGQGHTEAFF.

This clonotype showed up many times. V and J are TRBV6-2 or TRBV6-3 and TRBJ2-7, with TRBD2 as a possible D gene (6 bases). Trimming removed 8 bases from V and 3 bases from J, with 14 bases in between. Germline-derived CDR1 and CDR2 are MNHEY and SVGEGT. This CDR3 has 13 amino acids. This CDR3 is CASQRLELYEQYF. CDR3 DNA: TGTGCCAGCCAACGACTAGAGCTCTACGAGCAGTACTTC.

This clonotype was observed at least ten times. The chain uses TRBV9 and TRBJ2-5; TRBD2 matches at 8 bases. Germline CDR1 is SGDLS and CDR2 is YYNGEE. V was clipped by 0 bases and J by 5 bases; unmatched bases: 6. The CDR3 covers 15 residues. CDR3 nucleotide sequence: TGTGCCAGCAGCGTAGCGACGGGAGGGTGGGAGACCCAGTACTTC. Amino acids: CASSVATGGWETQYF.

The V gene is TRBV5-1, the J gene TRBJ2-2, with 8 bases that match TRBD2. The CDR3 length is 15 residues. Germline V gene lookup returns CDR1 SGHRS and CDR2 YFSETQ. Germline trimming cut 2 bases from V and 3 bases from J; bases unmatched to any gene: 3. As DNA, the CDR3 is TGCGCCAGCAGCTTTGTAGCGGGGTACACCGGGGAGCTGTTTTTT. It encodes CASSFVAGYTGELFF.

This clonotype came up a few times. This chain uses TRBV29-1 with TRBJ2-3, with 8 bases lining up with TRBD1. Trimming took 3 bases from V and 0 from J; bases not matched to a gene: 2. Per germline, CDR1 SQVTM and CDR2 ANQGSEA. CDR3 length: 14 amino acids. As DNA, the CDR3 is TGCAGCGTTGACGGGACAGGCAGCACAGATACGCAGTATTTT. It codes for CSVDGTGSTDTQYF.

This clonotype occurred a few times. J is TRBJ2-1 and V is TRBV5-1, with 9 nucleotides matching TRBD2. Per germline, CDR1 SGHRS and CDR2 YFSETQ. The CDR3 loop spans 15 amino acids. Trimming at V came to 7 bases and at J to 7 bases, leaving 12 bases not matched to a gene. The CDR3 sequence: CASYPSPSGENEQFF. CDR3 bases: TGCGCCAGCTATCCTTCGCCTAGCGGGGAAAATGAGCAGTTCTTC.

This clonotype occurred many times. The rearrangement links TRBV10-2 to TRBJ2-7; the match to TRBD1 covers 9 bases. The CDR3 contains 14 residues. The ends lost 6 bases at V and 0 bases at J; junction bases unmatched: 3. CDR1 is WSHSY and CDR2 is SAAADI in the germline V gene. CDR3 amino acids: CASRTGGSSYEQYF. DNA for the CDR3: TGCGCCAGCAGGACAGGGGGGAGCTCCTACGAGCAGTACTTC.

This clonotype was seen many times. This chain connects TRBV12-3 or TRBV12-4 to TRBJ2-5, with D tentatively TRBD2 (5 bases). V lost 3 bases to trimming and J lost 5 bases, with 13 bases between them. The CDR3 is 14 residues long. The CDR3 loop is CASSLSREDETQYF. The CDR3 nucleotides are TGTGCCAGCAGTTTGTCCCGGGAAGATGAGACCCAGTACTTC.

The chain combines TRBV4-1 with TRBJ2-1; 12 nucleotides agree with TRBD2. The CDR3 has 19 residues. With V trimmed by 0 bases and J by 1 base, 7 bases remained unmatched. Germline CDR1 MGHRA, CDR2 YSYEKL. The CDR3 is CASSQDALAGGMSYNEQFF. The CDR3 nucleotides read TGCGCCAGCAGCCAAGATGCACTAGCGGGAGGTATGTCCTACAATGAGCAGTTCTTC.

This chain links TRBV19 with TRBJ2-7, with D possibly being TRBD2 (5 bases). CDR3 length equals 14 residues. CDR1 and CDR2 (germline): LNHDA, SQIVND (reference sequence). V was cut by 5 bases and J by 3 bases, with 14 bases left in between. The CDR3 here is CASSSGLEHYEQYF. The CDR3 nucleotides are TGTGCCAGTAGTTCCGGACTGGAACACTACGAGCAGTACTTC.

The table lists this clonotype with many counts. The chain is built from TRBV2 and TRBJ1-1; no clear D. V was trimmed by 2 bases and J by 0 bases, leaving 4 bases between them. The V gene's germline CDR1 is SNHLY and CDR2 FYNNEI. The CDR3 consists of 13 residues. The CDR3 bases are TGTGCCAGCAGTGAAAGCCTGAACACTGAAGCTTTCTTT. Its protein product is CASSESLNTEAFF.